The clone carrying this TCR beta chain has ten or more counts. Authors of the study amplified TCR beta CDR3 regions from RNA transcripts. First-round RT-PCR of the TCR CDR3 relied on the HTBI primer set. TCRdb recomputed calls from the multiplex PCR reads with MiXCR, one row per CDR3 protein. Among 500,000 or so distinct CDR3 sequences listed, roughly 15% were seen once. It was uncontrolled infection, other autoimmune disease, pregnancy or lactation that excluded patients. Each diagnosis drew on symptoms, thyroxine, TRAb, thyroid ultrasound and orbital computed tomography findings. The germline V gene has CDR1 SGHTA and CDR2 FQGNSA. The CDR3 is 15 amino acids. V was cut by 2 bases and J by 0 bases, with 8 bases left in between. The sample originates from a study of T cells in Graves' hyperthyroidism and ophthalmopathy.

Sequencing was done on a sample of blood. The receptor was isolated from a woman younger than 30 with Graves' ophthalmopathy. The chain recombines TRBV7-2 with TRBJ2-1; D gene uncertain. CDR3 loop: CASSLIQSSYNEQFF. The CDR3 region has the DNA TGTGCCAGCAGCTTAATCCAGAGCTCCTACAATGAGCAGTTCTTC.